The sequence of this T cell receptor (beta chain) was determined in a study of blood T cell repertoires in COVID-19. Profiled with immunoSEQ multiplex PCR; TCRdb holds only in-frame clones, not every one. The sample shows approximately 200,000 clones, about 85% of them seen only once. The sequenced sample consisted of peripheral blood. This TCR derives from a middle-aged man with acute or convalescent COVID-19.

The CDR3 spells CASSESRRGFTEAFF. CDR3 nucleotides: TGCGCCAGCAGTGAGTCCCGCAGGGGATTCACTGAAGCTTTCTTT. The chain couples TRBV10-1 to TRBJ1-1; weak D call: TRBD1 (6 bases). There are 15 residues in the CDR3. CDR1 and CDR2 from the germline V gene are WNHNN and SYGVQD (reference sequence). V was trimmed by 0 bases and J by 4 bases, leaving 12 bases between them.